This T cell receptor beta chain was identified during a study of control samples from healthy donors and cancer patients. This CDR3 is 18 amino acids long. Generated by immunoSEQ multiplex PCR, the TCRdb table keeps only in-frame clones and is missing some. The profile shows 50,000 or so clones, about 94% of them singletons. This clone was seen a single time. The source is a woman in her fifties or sixties with head and neck cancer. Material: PBMCs. This chain links TRBV12-1 with TRBJ1-1. TRBV12-1 is a known pseudogene. The CDR3 DNA sequence: TGTGCCAGCAGCTTTGCGCTCGTAAAAGGGCCGCGGGGAACTGAAGCTTTCTTT. This sequence encodes CASSFALVKGPRGTEAFF.